This TCR beta chain emerged from a study of molecular identifiers for immune sequencing clone quantification. Study-wide findings and caveats: For effector cells, clones above 20 RNA copies held over 98% of molecules; for naive cells, under 1%. Detectable among approximately 1 million naive cells, according to reports, was Jurkat TCR RNA spiked in from one cell.

TCRdb recomputed calls from the PCR reads with MiXCR, one row per CDR3 protein. This table has hundreds of thousands of distinct CDR3 sequences, 24% appearing once. This clonotype came up many times. Antigen unknown. Trimming left V 4 bases short and J 4 bases short, with 10 bases between. This CDR3 comprises 14 residues. Germline V gene data show CDR1 as SEHNR and CDR2 as FQNEAQ (reference sequence). The origin of this receptor is a human donor in good health. Some libraries in this study had Jurkat cell RNA spiked in. The rearrangement links TRBV7-9 to TRBJ1-4; D is uncertain. The sequenced sample consisted of naive CD8+ T cells from blood, with Jurkat cell RNA spiked in. Subset noted: FACS-sorted CD8+CD4-CCR7+CD45RA+ naive T cells. The CDR3 reads CASSSRAYNEKLFF. The DNA for the CDR3 is TGTGCCAGCAGCTCAAGAGCTTATAATGAAAAACTGTTTTTT.